Each of the 10 T cell receptor beta chains below was sequenced from the same sample in a study of blood T cell repertoires in COVID-19. Assay: immunoSEQ multiplex PCR; the TCRdb copy retains only in-frame clones and omits some. The sample includes around 100,000 clones, approximately 90% of them seen just once. Sequenced sample: peripheral blood. The receptors were sampled from a man aged 50 to 60 with active COVID-19.

The V call is TRBV4-1, the J call TRBJ2-5; D not resolved. V was cut by 0 bases and J by 1 base, with 6 bases left in between. CDR1 and CDR2 (germline): MGHRA, YSYEKL. The CDR3 runs 14 residues. This CDR3 reads CASSQDASQETQYF. The DNA of the CDR3 is TGCGCCAGCAGCCAAGATGCCAGCCAAGAGACCCAGTACTTC.

The chain couples TRBV15 to TRBJ1-4; D not certain. V was cut by 5 bases and J by 8 bases, with 15 bases left in between. Germline V gene sequence: CDR1 LNHNV, CDR2 YYDKDF (reference sequence). The CDR3 runs 14 residues. CDR3: CATSPDGLGEKLFF. The CDR3 DNA reads as TGTGCCACCAGCCCGGACGGACTTGGAGAAAAACTGTTTTTT.

This chain uses TRBV6-6 with TRBJ1-6, with TRBD1 identical over 9 bases. Germline assignment: CDR1 MNHNY and CDR2 SVGAGI (reference sequence). The CDR3 covers 15 residues. The J segment lost 5 bases and the V segment lost 6 bases, leaving 5 bases of the junction unmatched. The CDR3 region has the DNA TGTGCCAGCAGGGTCGGGACAGGGAATAATTCACCCCTCCACTTT. Its protein is CASRVGTGNNSPLHF.

The chain employs TRBV11-2 and TRBJ1-6, with D uncertain. Per germline, CDR1 SGHAT and CDR2 FQNNGV. The CDR3 is 17 residues long. The V and J ends lost 1 base and 0 bases respectively, with 10 bases between them. As DNA, the CDR3 is TGTGCCAGCAGCTTAGTGCCGAGGAGCTCCTATAATTCACCCCTCCACTTT. It translates to CASSLVPRSSYNSPLHF.

This rearrangement joins TRBV6-2 or TRBV6-3 to TRBJ1-5; D is uncertain. CDR1 is MNHEY, CDR2 SVGEGT, per germline. The CDR3 totals 15 residues. The V end lost 6 bases, the J end lost 0 bases, and 12 bases lay between the germline ends. This chain's CDR3 is CASSRNSDSNQPQHF. The DNA of the CDR3 is TGTGCCAGCAGCCGAAACTCTGATAGCAATCAGCCCCAGCATTTT.

This rearrangement joins TRBV9 to TRBJ1-6; D gene ambiguous. V dropped 7 bases and J dropped 8 bases, with 16 bases sitting between them. CDR3 length: 14 residues. CDR1 is SGDLS and CDR2 is YYNGEE in the germline V gene. The CDR3 DNA follows: TGTGCCAGCGAAGGCGGGAATAGGGATTCACCCCTCCACTTT. It encodes CASEGGNRDSPLHF. The entire variable domain, with the rest obtained from reference TRBV9 and TRBJ1-6, is as follows: DSGVTQTPKHLITATGQRVTLRCSPRSGDLSVYWYQQSLDQGLQFLIQYYNGEERAKGNILERFSAQQFPDLHSELNLSSLELGDSALYFCASEGGNRDSPLHFGNGTRLTVT.

The rearrangement joins TRBV9 to TRBJ2-2, with no clear D. The CDR3 sequence is 16 residues long. Trimming removed 3 bases at V and 4 bases at J, with 16 bases between. The germline gives CDR1 SGDLS, CDR2 YYNGEE. The CDR3 region has the DNA TGTGCCAGCAGCGCTAGGTCCTCCCTGGGCACCGGGGAGCTGTTTTTT. It yields the protein CASSARSSLGTGELFF.

The chain joins TRBV3-1 (or the pseudogene TRBV3-2) to TRBJ2-1; D possibly corresponds to TRBD2 (7 bases). Germline V gives CDR1 LGHDT, CDR2 YNNKEL (reference sequence). Trimming shortened V by 4 bases and J by 3 bases, and 13 bases separated the two germline ends. This CDR3 region has 15 residues. The CDR3 loop is CASSPGRGLYNEQFF. The DNA of the CDR3 is TGTGCCAGCAGCCCCGGGCGGGGGCTCTACAATGAGCAGTTCTTC.

The V call is TRBV5-1, the J call TRBJ2-7; the D gene is possibly TRBD1 (5 bases). Per germline, CDR1 SGHRS and CDR2 YFSETQ. The CDR3 length is 16 residues. Trimming left V 7 bases short and J 1 base short, with 21 bases between. CDR3 amino acids: CASCDDSTKVSYEQYF. In nucleotides, the CDR3 is TGCGCCAGCTGCGATGACAGCACTAAGGTATCCTACGAGCAGTACTTC.

This chain joins TRBV11-2 and TRBJ1-4, with D perhaps TRBD1 (5 bases). This CDR3 contains 12 residues. V was trimmed by 4 bases and J by 10 bases, leaving 10 bases between them. Germline values: CDR1 SGHAT, CDR2 FQNNGV. The CDR3 sequence: CASSSRVAKLFF. The CDR3 nucleotides are TGTGCCAGCAGCTCCAGGGTGGCAAAACTGTTTTTT.